The entry that follows covers one TCR beta chain sequence. This sample is part of a study of blood T cell repertoires in COVID-19. Assay: immunoSEQ multiplex PCR; the TCRdb copy retains only in-frame clones and omits some. The table lists roughly 150,000 clones, 81% of them singletons. CDR3 length equals 14 residues. Germline assignment: CDR1 SNHLY and CDR2 FYNNEI. Trimming stripped 5 bases from V and 1 base from J, with 11 bases between. Participant-given clinical history determined each cohort assignment. The origin of this receptor is a woman aged 40 to 50 with acute COVID-19. Sequences were obtained from PBMCs or T cells enriched from blood (not recorded which). The chain couples TRBV2 to TRBJ1-1; tentative D call: TRBD1 (5 bases). This CDR3 is CASSQLRGNTEAFF. As DNA, the CDR3 is TGTGCCAGCAGTCAGCTAAGGGGGAACACTGAAGCTTTCTTT.